Below, one T cell receptor (beta chain) is given with its context. Antigen unknown. One end of the junction varies from germline; a read error may be responsible. The sample comes from a study of T cell responses to AZD1222 COVID-19 vaccine. Study-level points and caveats: Sampling captured repertoires only after the peak T cell response. There were mostly white British donors and more females than males, and clonal diversity was possibly underestimated. Spike-specific TCR breadth and depth grew following two AZD1222 doses. Reportedly, nearly half the spike-specific TCRs target unmutated variant regions.

The CDR3 loop spans 16 amino acids. CDR1 and CDR2 from the germline V gene are SGHNT and YYREEE (reference sequence). Profiling relied on immunoSEQ multiplex PCR, and the TCRdb table lists in-frame clones only, not all of them. This sample has under 250,000 clones, with about 92% found just once. The V call is TRBV5-4, the J call TRBJ2-2; 12 bases fit TRBD1. The sequence derives from an adult in good health. Source: peripheral blood, taken on day 0 of MenACWY control vaccination. The CDR3 sequence is CTSSWGQGARTGELFF. The CDR3 DNA follows: TGTACCAGCAGCTGGGGACAGGGGGCGCGGACCGGGGAGCTGTTTTTT.